This record covers a single T cell receptor (beta chain). This sample was included in a study of cytomegalovirus exposure and HLA in healthy donors. Vbeta (60) and Jbeta (13) primers were used in the PCR. Profiled with immunoSEQ multiplex PCR; TCRdb holds only in-frame clones, not every one. The data contain over 100,000 clones, around four fifths of them singletons. Germline CDR1 is SGHRS and CDR2 is YFSETQ. The trim removed 7 bases at V and 5 bases at J, leaving 9 bases unmatched. CDR3 length equals 13 residues. Sequencing input: PBMCs. This receptor was taken from a male donor in good health and CMV-seronegative. This sequence joins TRBV5-1 and TRBJ2-7, with TRBD1 matching over 7 bases. CDR3 DNA sequence: TGCGCCAGCGGTCGACAGGGTCTCAACGAGCAGTACTTC. Translated, it gives CASGRQGLNEQYF.